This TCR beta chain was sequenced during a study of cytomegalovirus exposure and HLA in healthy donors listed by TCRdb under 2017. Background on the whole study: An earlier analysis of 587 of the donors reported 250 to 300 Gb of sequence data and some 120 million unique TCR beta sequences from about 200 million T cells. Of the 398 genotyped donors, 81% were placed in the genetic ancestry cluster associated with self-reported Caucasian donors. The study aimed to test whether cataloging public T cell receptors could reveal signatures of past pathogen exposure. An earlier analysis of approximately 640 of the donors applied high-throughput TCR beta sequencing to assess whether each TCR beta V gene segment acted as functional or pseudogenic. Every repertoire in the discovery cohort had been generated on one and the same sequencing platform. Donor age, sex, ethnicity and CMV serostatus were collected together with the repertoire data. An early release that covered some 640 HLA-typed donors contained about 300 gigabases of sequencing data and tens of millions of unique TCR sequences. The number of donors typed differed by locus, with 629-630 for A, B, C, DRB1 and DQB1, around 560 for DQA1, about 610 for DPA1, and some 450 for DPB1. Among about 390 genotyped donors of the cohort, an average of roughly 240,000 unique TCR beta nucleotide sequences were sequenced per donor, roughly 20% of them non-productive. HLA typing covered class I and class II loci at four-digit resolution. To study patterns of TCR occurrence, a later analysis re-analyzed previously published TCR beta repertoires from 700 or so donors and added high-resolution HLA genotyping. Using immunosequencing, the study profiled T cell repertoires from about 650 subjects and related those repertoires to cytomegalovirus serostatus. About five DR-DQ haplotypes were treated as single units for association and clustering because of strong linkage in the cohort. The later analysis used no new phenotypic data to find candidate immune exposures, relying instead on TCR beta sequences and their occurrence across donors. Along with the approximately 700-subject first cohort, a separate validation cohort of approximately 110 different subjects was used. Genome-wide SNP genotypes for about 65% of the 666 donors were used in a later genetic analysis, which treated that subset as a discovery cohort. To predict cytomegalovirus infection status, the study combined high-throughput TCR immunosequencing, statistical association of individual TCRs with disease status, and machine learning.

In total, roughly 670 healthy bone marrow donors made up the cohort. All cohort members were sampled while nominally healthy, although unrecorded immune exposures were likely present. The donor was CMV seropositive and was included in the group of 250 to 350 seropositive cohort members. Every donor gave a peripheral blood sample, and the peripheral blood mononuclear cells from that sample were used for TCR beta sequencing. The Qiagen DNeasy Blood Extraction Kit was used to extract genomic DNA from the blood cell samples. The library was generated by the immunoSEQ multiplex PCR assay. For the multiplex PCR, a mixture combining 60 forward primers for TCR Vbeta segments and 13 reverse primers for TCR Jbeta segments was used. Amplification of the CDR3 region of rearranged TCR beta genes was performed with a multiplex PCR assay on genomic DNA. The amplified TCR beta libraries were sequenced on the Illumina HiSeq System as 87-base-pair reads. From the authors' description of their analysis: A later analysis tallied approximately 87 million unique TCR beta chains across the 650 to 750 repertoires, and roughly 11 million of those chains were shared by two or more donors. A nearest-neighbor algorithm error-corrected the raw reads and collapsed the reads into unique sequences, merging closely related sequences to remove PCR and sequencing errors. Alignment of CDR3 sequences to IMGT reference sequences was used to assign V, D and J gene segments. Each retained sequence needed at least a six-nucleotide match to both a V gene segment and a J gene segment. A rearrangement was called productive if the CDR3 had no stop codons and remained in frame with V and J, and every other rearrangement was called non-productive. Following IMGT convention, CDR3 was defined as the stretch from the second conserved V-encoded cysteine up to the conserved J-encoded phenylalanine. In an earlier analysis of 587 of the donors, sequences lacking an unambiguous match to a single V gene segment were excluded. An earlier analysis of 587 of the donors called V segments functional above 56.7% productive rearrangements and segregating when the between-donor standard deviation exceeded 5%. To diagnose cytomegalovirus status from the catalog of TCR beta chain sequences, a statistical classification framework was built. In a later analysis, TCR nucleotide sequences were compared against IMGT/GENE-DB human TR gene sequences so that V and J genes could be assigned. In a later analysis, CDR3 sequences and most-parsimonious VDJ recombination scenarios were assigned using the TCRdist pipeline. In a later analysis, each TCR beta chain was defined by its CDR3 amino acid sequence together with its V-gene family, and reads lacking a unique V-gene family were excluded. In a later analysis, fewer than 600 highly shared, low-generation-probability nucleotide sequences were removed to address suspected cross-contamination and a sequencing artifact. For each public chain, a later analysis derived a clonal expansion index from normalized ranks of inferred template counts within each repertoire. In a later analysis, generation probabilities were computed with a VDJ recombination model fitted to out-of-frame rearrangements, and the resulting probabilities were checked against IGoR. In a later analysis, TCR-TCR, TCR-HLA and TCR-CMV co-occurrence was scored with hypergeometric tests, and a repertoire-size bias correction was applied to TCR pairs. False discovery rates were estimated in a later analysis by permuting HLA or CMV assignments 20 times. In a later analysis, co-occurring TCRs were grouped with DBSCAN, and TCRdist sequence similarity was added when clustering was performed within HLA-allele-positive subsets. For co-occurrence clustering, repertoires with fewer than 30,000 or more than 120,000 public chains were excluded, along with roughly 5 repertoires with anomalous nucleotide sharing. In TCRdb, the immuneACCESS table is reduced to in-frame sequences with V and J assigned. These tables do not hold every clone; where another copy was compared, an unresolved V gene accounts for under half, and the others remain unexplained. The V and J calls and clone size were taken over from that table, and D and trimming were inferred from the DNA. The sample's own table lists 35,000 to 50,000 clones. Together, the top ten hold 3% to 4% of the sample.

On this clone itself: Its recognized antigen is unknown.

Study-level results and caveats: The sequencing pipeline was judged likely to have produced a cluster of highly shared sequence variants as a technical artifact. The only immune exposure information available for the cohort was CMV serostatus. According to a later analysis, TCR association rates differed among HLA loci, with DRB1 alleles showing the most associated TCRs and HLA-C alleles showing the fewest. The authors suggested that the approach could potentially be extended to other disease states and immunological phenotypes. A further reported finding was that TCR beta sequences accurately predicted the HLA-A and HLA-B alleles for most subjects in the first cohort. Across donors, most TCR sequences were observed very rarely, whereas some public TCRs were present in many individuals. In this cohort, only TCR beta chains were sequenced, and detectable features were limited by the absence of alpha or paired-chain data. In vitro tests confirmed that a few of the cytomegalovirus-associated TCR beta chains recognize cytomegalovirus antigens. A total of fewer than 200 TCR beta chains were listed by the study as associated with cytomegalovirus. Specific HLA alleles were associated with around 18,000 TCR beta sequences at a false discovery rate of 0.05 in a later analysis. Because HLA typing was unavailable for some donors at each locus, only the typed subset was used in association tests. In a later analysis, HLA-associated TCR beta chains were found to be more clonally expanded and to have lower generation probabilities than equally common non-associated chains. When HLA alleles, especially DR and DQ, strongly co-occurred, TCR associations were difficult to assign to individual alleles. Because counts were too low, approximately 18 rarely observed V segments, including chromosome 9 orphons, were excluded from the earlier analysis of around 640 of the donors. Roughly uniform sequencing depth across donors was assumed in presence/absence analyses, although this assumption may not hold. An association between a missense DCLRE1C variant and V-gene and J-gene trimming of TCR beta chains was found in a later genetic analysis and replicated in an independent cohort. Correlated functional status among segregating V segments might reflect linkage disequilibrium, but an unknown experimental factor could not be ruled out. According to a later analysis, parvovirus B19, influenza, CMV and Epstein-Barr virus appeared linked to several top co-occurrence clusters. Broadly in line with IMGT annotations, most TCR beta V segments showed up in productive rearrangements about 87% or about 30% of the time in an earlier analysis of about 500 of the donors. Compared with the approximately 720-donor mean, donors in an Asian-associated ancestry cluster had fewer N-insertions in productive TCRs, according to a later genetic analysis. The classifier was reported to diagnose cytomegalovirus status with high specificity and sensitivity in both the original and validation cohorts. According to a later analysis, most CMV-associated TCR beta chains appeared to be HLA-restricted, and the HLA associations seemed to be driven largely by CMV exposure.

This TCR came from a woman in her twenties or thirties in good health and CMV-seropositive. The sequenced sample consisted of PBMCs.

The CDR3 reads CASSYWGRGISYEQYF. The DNA sequence reads TGTGCCAGCAGTTACTGGGGCAGGGGGATCTCCTACGAGCAGTACTTC. The sequence is built from TRBV6-5 and TRBJ2-7; TRBD1 agrees with 7 junctional bases. V loses 1 base at its end and J loses 0 bases; junction bases beyond the gene matches: 6. The CDR3 runs 16 amino acids, cysteine and phenylalanine included. The sequence is cut down to CDR3 DNA, 48 bases in frame from base 1. The germline V gene yields MNHEY for CDR1 and SVGAGI for CDR2.